The 28 T cell receptor beta chains below come from one sample, sequenced in a study of blood T cell repertoires in COVID-19. Some clones are missing from TCRdb's copy, which holds only in-frame ones; the method was immunoSEQ multiplex PCR. The sample shows more than 150,000 clones, 85% to 90% of them seen only once. The sequenced material came from peripheral blood. The receptors here all came from a man in his 60s with COVID-19, enrolled during active disease.

The CDR3 sequence: CASRRTDYNEQFF. The CDR3 region has the DNA TGTGCCAGCAGGCGGACAGACTACAATGAGCAGTTCTTC. The chain couples TRBV6-5 to TRBJ2-1; D possibly corresponds to TRBD1 (6 bases). V dropped 6 bases and J dropped 3 bases, with 9 bases sitting between them. The germline gives CDR1 MNHEY, CDR2 SVGAGI. This CDR3 has 13 residues.

In its sample, this clone was seen a few times. V is TRBV6-2 or TRBV6-3 and J is TRBJ1-5, with D unresolved. V dropped 5 bases and J dropped 0 bases, with 11 bases sitting between them. Germline V gene sequence: CDR1 MNHEY, CDR2 SVGEGT. This CDR3 comprises 15 residues. In DNA form, the CDR3 reads TGTGCCAGCAGTAGCGGGGTTTATAGCAATCAGCCCCAGCATTTT. Its translation is CASSSGVYSNQPQHF.

The rearrangement links TRBV29-1 to TRBJ1-2; D perhaps matches TRBD1 (5 bases). Trimming removed 1 base from V and 3 bases from J, with 6 bases in between. Per the germline V gene, CDR1 is SQVTM and CDR2 is ANQGSEA. This CDR3 comprises 12 residues. The CDR3 DNA follows: TGCAGCGTTGAAGGACAGTACTATGGCTACACCTTC. Residues: CSVEGQYYGYTF.

The V call is TRBV7-2, the J call TRBJ2-2; 7 bases line up with TRBD2. The CDR3 runs 15 residues. The germline CDR1 and CDR2 sequences are SGHTA and FQGNSA. V lost 4 bases, J lost 4 bases, and 6 bases stayed unmatched. The CDR3 spells CASSSGSGGTGELFF. In nucleotides, the CDR3 is TGTGCCAGCAGCTCCGGTTCGGGGGGCACCGGGGAGCTGTTTTTT.

Written as DNA, the CDR3 is TGTGCCAGCAGTCTGGGACAGGCCGAGGGCTACACCTTC. It encodes CASSLGQAEGYTF. The rearrangement links TRBV6-6 to TRBJ1-2; 8 bases align to TRBD1. V trimming: 5 bases; J trimming: 8 bases; junction bases outside the gene matches: 7. Germline V gene sequence: CDR1 MNHNY, CDR2 SVGAGI (reference sequence). This CDR3 has 13 residues.

V is TRBV7-2 and J is TRBJ2-7; 15 bases are a match to TRBD2. V was pared by 5 bases and J by 7 bases, with 12 bases of the junction left unmatched. The CDR3 has 17 amino acids. Germline V gene data show CDR1 as SGHTA and CDR2 as FQGNSA. CDR3 residues: CASSPRPGLAGGREQYF. The CDR3 DNA reads TGTGCCAGCAGCCCCCGACCGGGACTAGCGGGGGGACGGGAGCAGTACTTC.

J is TRBJ1-2 and V is TRBV7-8; 7 positions agree with TRBD1. This CDR3 has 13 amino acids. Germline trimming cut 4 bases from V and 5 bases from J; bases unmatched to any gene: 4. Germline CDR1 SGHVS, CDR2 FQNEAQ. DNA for the CDR3: TGTGCCAGCAGCTCAGACAGGGAATATGGCTACACCTTC. Its translation: CASSSDREYGYTF.

The chain recombines TRBV7-8 with TRBJ2-7, with unresolved D. V was trimmed by 1 base and J by 0 bases, leaving 10 bases between them. Germline V CDR1 and CDR2: SGHVS, FQNEAQ. The CDR3 totals 15 residues. This CDR3 is CASSLVAEPSYEQYF. The CDR3 region has the DNA TGTGCCAGCAGCTTAGTCGCGGAGCCCTCCTACGAGCAGTACTTC.

This rearrangement joins TRBV7-2 to TRBJ1-5; 7 bases line up with TRBD1. The trim removed 2 bases at V and 4 bases at J, leaving 5 bases unmatched. The CDR3 has 15 amino acids. Germline V gene lookup returns CDR1 SGHTA and CDR2 FQGNSA. The CDR3 loop reads CASSLTGQTNQPQHF. For the CDR3, the DNA is TGTGCCAGCAGCTTAACGGGACAGACAAATCAGCCCCAGCATTTT.

The chain joins TRBV6-5 to TRBJ1-4, with a weak D call TRBD1 (6 bases). Trimming cost V 5 bases and J 7 bases, with 11 bases left between them. Germline CDR1 MNHEY, CDR2 SVGAGI. The CDR3 is made up of 13 amino acids. The CDR3 nucleotides read TGTGCCAGCAGTCGGACAGCCTCTGAAAAACTGTTTTTT. Translating gives CASSRTASEKLFF.

The CDR3 DNA reads TGCGCCAGCAGCCAACCCGGGACAGGGCGATACGAGCAGTACTTC. Translating gives CASSQPGTGRYEQYF. The rearrangement uses TRBV4-1 and TRBJ2-7; TRBD1 aligns across 9 bases. V dropped 2 bases and J dropped 4; count of bases not matched to a gene: 6. The CDR3 is 15 amino acids. From germline, CDR1 is MGHRA and CDR2 YSYEKL.

This clone was detected only once. V and J are TRBV27 and TRBJ1-2; the match to TRBD1 covers 9 bases. CDR3 size: 13 residues. The germline V gene has CDR1 MNHEY and CDR2 SMNVEV (reference sequence). The J segment lost 6 bases and the V segment lost 5 bases, leaving 4 bases of the junction unmatched. For the CDR3, the DNA is TGTGCCAGCAGTCGTACAGGGGGCAATGGCTACACCTTC. This translates into CASSRTGGNGYTF.

The rearrangement links TRBV5-1 to TRBJ2-7, with D perhaps matching TRBD1 (6 bases). The CDR3 is 15 amino acids. V was trimmed by 1 base and J by 3 bases, leaving 14 bases between them. From germline, CDR1 is SGHRS and CDR2 YFSETQ. CDR3 sequence reads: CASSLNTGSDYEQYF. CDR3 sequence (DNA): TGCGCCAGCAGCTTGAACACAGGGTCCGACTACGAGCAGTACTTC. The variable domain in full, completed from reference TRBV5-1 and TRBJ2-7, reads KAGVTQTPRYLIKTRGQQVTLSCSPISGHRSVSWYQQTPGQGLQFLFEYFSETQRNKGNFPGRFSGRQFSNSRSEMNVSTLELGDSALYLCASSLNTGSDYEQYFGPGTRLTVT.

This sequence joins TRBV27 and TRBJ2-1; maybe TRBD2 (6 bases). The germline gives CDR1 MNHEY, CDR2 SMNVEV (reference sequence). Trimming pared 1 base from V and 5 bases from J, leaving 18 bases between. The CDR3 length is 17 residues. CDR3 region: CASSLLPRQTSDNEQFF. The CDR3 coding sequence is TGTGCCAGCAGTTTATTACCGCGCCAGACTAGTGACAATGAGCAGTTCTTC.

The V gene is TRBV6-5, the J gene TRBJ1-2; a possible D gene is TRBD1 (5 bases). The V end was cut by 2 bases, the J end by 4 bases, with 8 bases between. Germline V gives CDR1 MNHEY, CDR2 SVGAGI. This CDR3 spans 13 amino acids. The CDR3 nucleotides read TGTGCCAGCAGTTACCGGAGGGGCTATGGCTACACCTTC. It encodes CASSYRRGYGYTF.

This chain connects TRBV28 to TRBJ1-1; D call uncertain. Germline V CDR1 and CDR2: MDHEN, SYDVKM. The V gene lost 4 bases and the J gene lost 5 bases, with 5 bases spanning the gap. The CDR3 sequence is 11 residues long. The DNA of the CDR3 is TGTGCCAGCAGTTATCGGACTGAAGCTTTCTTT. Its translation: CASSYRTEAFF.

V is TRBV24-1 and J is TRBJ2-3; 7 nucleotides agree with TRBD1. V shed 0 bases and J 4 bases; nucleotides not matched to a gene: 3. The germline gives CDR1 KGHDR, CDR2 SFDVKD. CDR3 length: 15 amino acids. The CDR3 spells CATSDLGTEADTQYF. CDR3 nucleotide sequence: TGTGCCACCAGTGATTTGGGGACAGAGGCAGATACGCAGTATTTT.

This chain links TRBV7-9 with TRBJ1-2; 8 nucleotides line up with TRBD1. V lost 2 bases, J lost 8 bases, and 13 bases stayed unmatched. The CDR3 covers 16 residues. From germline, CDR1 is SEHNR and CDR2 FQNEAQ (reference sequence). CDR3 residues: CASSLKDAGGAGGYTF. CDR3 sequence (DNA): TGTGCCAGCAGCTTAAAAGATGCAGGGGGCGCCGGGGGCTACACCTTC.

The rearrangement links TRBV24-1 to TRBJ1-4, with 10 positions matching TRBD1. The CDR3 extends over 16 amino acids. CDR1 KGHDR and CDR2 SFDVKD come from the germline V gene. V was clipped by 4 bases and J by 11 bases; unmatched bases: 12. CDR3 sequence: CATSDPQDRGERKLFF. The DNA for the CDR3 is TGTGCCACCAGTGACCCCCAGGACAGGGGGGAAAGGAAACTGTTTTTT.

The chain is built from TRBV4-3 and TRBJ1-4; D not resolved. The V end lost 1 base, the J end lost 0 bases, and 9 bases lay between the germline ends. The CDR3 runs to 16 residues. In germline, CDR1 is LGHNA, CDR2 YSLEER. The CDR3 bases are TGCGCCAGCAGCCAAGGTGTGTCCGCAACTAATGAAAAACTGTTTTTT. This encodes CASSQGVSATNEKLFF.

The chain carries TRBV19 and TRBJ2-5; possibly TRBD2 for D (5 bases). CDR1 and CDR2 from the germline V gene are LNHDA and SQIVND (reference sequence). With 6 bases removed from V and 4 bases from J, the gap between germline ends came to 12 bases. CDR3 size: 13 residues. The CDR3 nucleotides read TGTGCCAGTAGCACCTGGGCGGGAGAGACCCAGTACTTC. It codes for CASSTWAGETQYF.

The chain is built from TRBV7-2 and TRBJ1-3; possible D gene TRBD1, 5 bases. Trimming took 5 bases from V and 0 from J, leaving 11 bases between them. The germline gives CDR1 SGHTA, CDR2 FQGNSA. The CDR3 covers 15 residues. The CDR3 loop reads CASSEQVLSGNTIYF. The CDR3 nucleotides are TGTGCCAGCAGCGAACAGGTCCTCTCTGGAAACACCATATATTTT. The entire variable domain, with the rest obtained from reference TRBV7-2 and TRBJ1-3, is as follows: GAGVSQSPSNKVTEKGKDVELRCDPISGHTALYWYRQSLGQGLEFLIYFQGNSAPDKSGLPSDRFSAERTGGSVSTLTIQRTQQEDSAVYLCASSEQVLSGNTIYFGEGSWLTVV.

This chain joins TRBV5-5 and TRBJ1-3; D not resolved. The CDR3 is 13 residues long. CDR1 is SGHKS and CDR2 is YYEKEE in the germline V gene (reference sequence). V was cut by 0 bases and J by 2 bases, with 3 bases left in between. CDR3 protein: CASSLATGNTIYF. CDR3 DNA sequence: TGTGCCAGCAGCTTGGCCACTGGAAACACCATATATTTT.

The chain carries TRBV5-1 and TRBJ1-6; 12 positions match TRBD1. V was clipped by 4 bases and J by 9 bases; unmatched bases: 8. The CDR3 loop spans 16 amino acids. From germline, CDR1 is SGHRS and CDR2 YFSETQ. The CDR3 DNA is TGCGCCAGCAGCCCCATGGGACAGGGGGCCGGTTCACCCCTCCACTTT. Protein product: CASSPMGQGAGSPLHF. Full variable domain (outside the CDR3, taken from reference TRBV5-1 and TRBJ1-6): KAGVTQTPRYLIKTRGQQVTLSCSPISGHRSVSWYQQTPGQGLQFLFEYFSETQRNKGNFPGRFSGRQFSNSRSEMNVSTLELGDSALYLCASSPMGQGAGSPLHFGNGTRLTVT.

The rearrangement uses TRBV11-1 and TRBJ2-7; 7 nucleotides line up with TRBD1. Germline V gene lookup returns CDR1 SGHAT and CDR2 FQDESV (reference sequence). V was pared by 1 base and J by 4 bases, with 4 bases of the junction left unmatched. The CDR3 is 14 residues long. In DNA form, the CDR3 reads TGTGCCAGCAGCTTAGGACAGGGAATATACGAGCAGTACTTC. It codes for CASSLGQGIYEQYF.

The chain recombines TRBV3-1 (or the pseudogene TRBV3-2) with TRBJ1-6, with D perhaps TRBD1 (5 bases). The CDR3 length is 17 residues. Deletions cut 1 base from V and 6 bases from J, with 16 bases between. Germline loops: CDR1 LGHDT, CDR2 YNNKEL (reference sequence). As DNA, the CDR3 is TGTGCCAGCAGCCAAGTTCAGTCTCGGGGGGGTAATTCACCCCTCCACTTT. Protein sequence: CASSQVQSRGGNSPLHF.

J is TRBJ2-7 and V is TRBV6-6; no clear D gene. Germline V gene sequence: CDR1 MNHNY, CDR2 SVGAGI (reference sequence). V lost 5 bases and J lost 2, with 19 bases in between. The CDR3 has 16 residues. The chain's CDR3 is CASSPELRRHAYEQYF. DNA of the CDR3: TGTGCCAGCAGTCCTGAATTGCGGCGTCACGCCTACGAGCAGTACTTC.

V is TRBV19 and J is TRBJ1-1; 10 bases are a match to TRBD1. Per germline, CDR1 LNHDA and CDR2 SQIVND (reference sequence). V dropped 3 bases and J dropped 3; count of bases not matched to a gene: 10. This CDR3 spans 17 amino acids. The chain's CDR3 is CASSILKGQGQHTEAFF. The CDR3 DNA follows: TGTGCCAGTAGTATTTTGAAGGGACAGGGGCAACACACTGAAGCTTTCTTT.